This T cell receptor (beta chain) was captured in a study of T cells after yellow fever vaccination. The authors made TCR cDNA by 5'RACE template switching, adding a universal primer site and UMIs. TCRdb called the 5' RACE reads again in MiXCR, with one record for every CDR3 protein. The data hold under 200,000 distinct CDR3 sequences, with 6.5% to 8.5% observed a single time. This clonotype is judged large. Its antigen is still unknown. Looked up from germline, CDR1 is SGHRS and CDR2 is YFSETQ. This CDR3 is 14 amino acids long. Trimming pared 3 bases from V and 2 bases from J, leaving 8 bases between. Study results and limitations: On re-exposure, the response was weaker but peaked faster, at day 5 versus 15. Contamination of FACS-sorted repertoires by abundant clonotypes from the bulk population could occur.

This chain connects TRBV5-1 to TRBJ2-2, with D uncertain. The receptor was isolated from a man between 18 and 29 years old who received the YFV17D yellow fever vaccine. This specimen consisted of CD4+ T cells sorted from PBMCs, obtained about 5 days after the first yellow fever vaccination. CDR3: CASSSPTNTGELFF. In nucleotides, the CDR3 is TGCGCCAGCAGCTCCCCCACAAACACCGGGGAGCTGTTTTTT.